This entry concerns a single TCR beta chain. Its target is not known. The ends lost 1 base at V and 0 bases at J; junction bases unmatched: 6. CDR1 is SGHTA and CDR2 is FQGNSA in the germline V gene. The CDR3 loop spans 16 amino acids. TCRdb keeps only in-frame clones here, not all; method: immunoSEQ multiplex PCR. In the table there are 90,000 to 110,000 clones, about 87% of which are singletons. This specimen comes from a study of identifying expanded T cells in peripheral blood. During the collection period, no donor immune events like infections were recorded. General study results and limits: About 1.2 clones differed between technical replicates, versus around 15 and 19 over time.

V usage is TRBV7-2 and J usage is TRBJ2-7; 7 bases line up with TRBD2. The source is a person aged 18-70 years in good health. Sequenced: blood. The CDR3 region has the DNA TGTGCCAGCAGCTTAGTATCGGCGGGAGCCTCCTACGAGCAGTACTTC. It yields the protein CASSLVSAGASYEQYF.